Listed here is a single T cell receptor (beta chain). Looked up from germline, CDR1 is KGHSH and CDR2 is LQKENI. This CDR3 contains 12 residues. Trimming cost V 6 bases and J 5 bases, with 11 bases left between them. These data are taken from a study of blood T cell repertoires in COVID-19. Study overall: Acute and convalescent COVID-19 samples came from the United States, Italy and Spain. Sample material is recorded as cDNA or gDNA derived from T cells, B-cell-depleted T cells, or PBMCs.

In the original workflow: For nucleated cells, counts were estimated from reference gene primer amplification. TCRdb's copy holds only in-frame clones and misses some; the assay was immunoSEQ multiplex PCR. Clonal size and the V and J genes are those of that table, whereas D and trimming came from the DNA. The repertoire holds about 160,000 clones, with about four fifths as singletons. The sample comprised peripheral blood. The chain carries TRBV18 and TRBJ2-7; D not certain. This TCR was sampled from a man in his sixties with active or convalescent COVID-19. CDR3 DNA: TGTGCCAGCTCCGAGATGCAGGACGAGCAGTACTTC. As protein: CASSEMQDEQYF.